Described below is a single T cell receptor beta chain sequence and its context. What it recognizes is unknown. The primer mix had 60 Vbeta and 13 Jbeta primers. Profiled with immunoSEQ multiplex PCR; TCRdb holds only in-frame clones, not every one. The data show about 170,000 clones, with about three quarters seen just once and less than 1.6% held by the top ten. This sample stems from a study of cytomegalovirus exposure and HLA in healthy donors. General study findings and limits: One cluster of highly shared sequence variants probably arose as a sequencing artifact. Later analysis identified several of the most significant clusters that appeared linked to common viral pathogens.

CDR3 length: 15 amino acids. Between the trimmed V and J ends, which lost 1 base and 5 bases, there was a span of 11 bases. The germline gives CDR1 SGHTA, CDR2 FQGNSA. The sequenced sample consisted of PBMCs. The chain recombines TRBV7-2 with TRBJ1-4, with D perhaps matching TRBD1 (5 bases). This receptor was identified in a girl aged 10 to 17 in good health and CMV-seronegative. This chain's CDR3 is CASSLVVGVNEKLFF. The CDR3, as DNA: TGTGCCAGCAGCTTAGTCGTAGGGGTGAATGAAAAACTGTTTTTT.